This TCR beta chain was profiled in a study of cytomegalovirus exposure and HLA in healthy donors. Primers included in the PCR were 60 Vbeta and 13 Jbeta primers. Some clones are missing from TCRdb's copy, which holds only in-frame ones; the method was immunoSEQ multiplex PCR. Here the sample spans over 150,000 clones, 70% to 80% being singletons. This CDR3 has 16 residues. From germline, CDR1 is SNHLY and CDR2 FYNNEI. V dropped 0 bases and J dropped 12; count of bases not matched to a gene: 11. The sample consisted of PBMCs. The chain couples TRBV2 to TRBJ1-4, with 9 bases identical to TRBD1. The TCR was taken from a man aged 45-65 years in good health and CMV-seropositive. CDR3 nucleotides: TGTGCCAGCAGTGAAGCGCTATCCGGACAGGGGAAAGAACTGTTTTTT. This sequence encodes CASSEALSGQGKELFF.